This entry lists 29 T cell receptor beta chains sequenced from one sample in a study of blood T cells in healthy people across ages. The authors ran a second PCR of roughly 7 to 11 cycles using a sample-barcoded 5' primer and a J-beta primer mix. TCRdb reprocessed the 5' RACE reads with MiXCR, giving one entry per CDR3 protein. The table shows about 1 million distinct CDR3 sequences, with 20% to 25% occurring only once. The same sample was also studied in work on T cells of mothers and their children.

Specimen: blood. Receptor source: a girl aged 2 to 10 in good health.

This clonotype was counted a few times. The V call is TRBV16, the J call TRBJ1-2; maybe TRBD1 (5 bases). This CDR3 comprises 14 residues. Germline V gene lookup returns CDR1 KGHSY and CDR2 FQNENV. V shed 1 base and J shed 7 bases, with 13 bases lying between them. This chain's CDR3 is CASSQLRGNSGYTF. CDR3 nucleotides: TGTGCCAGCAGCCAATTGAGGGGAAATAGTGGCTACACCTTC. The full variable domain, rest sourced from reference TRBV16 and TRBJ1-2, is GEEVAQTPKHLVRGEGQKAKLYCAPIKGHSYVFWYQQVLKNEFKFLISFQNENVFDETGMPKERFSAKCLPNSPCSLEIQATKLEDSAVYFCASSQLRGNSGYTFGSGTRLTVV.

This chain links TRBV21-1 with TRBJ2-7; TRBD2 is the table's D call and was not checked against the DNA. TRBV21-1 is designated a pseudogene. This CDR3 is 16 amino acids long. The CDR3 sequence is CASSKRQRVETYEQYF. In nucleotides, the CDR3 is TGTGCCAGCAGCAAACGGCAGCGGGTGGAGACCTACGAGCAGTACTTC.

Of note for this clonotype: A junction boundary mismatches the germline segment, possibly from a read error. The chain couples TRBV3-1 to TRBJ1-2, with D unclear. Germline V gene sequence: CDR1 LGHDT, CDR2 YNNKEL (reference sequence). There are 12 residues in the CDR3. CDR3 sequence (DNA): TGTGCCAGCAGCCAAGTGGGGATAGGGCCATACTTC. Protein product: CASSQVGIGPYF. The variable domain in full, completed from reference TRBV3-1 and TRBJ1-2, reads DTAVSQTPKYLVTQMGNDKSIKCEQNLGHDTMYWYKQDSKKFLKIMFSYNNKELIINETVPNRFSPKSPDKAHLNLHINSLELGDSAVYFCASSQVGIGPYFGSGTRLTVV.

V is TRBV4-1 and J is TRBJ2-5, with D possibly being TRBD2 (6 bases). The DNA end favors TRBJ2-1, so the J call may be wrong. The CDR3 runs 15 residues. In germline, CDR1 is MGHRA, CDR2 YSYEKL. DNA for the CDR3: TGCGCCAGCAGCCAAGAAGAGGCAGGGAGGACTGAGCAGTTCTTC. Residues: CASSQEEAGRTEQFF.

DNA of the CDR3: TGTGCCAGCACTTTGTCCGGGACAGCCGTCATTAGCACAGATACGCAGTATTTT. Its translation: CASTLSGTAVISTDTQYF. J is TRBJ2-3 and V is TRBV28; the match to TRBD1 covers 7 bases. With V trimmed by 7 bases and J by 0 bases, 16 bases remained unmatched. This CDR3 spans 18 amino acids. Germline V gene lookup returns CDR1 MDHEN and CDR2 SYDVKM.

This clonotype was observed a handful of times. The V call is TRBV7-9, the J call TRBJ1-1, with 8 positions matching TRBD1. CDR1 is SEHNR and CDR2 is FQNEAQ in the germline V gene (reference sequence). This CDR3 contains 15 residues. With 2 bases clipped from V and 0 bases from J, the junction kept 2 bases outside the gene matches. CDR3 sequence (DNA): TGTGCCAGCAGCTTATGGACAGGGCTGAACACTGAAGCTTTCTTT. Encoded protein: CASSLWTGLNTEAFF.

The chain joins TRBV5-4 to TRBJ2-7, with D unclear. This CDR3 has 12 amino acids. In germline, CDR1 is SGHNT, CDR2 YYREEE (reference sequence). V lost 3 bases, J lost 7 bases, and 11 bases lay in between. CDR3 amino acids: CASSYTPGEQYF. The CDR3 DNA reads as TGTGCCAGCAGCTACACTCCCGGGGAGCAGTACTTC.

In this sample, this clonotype turned up a few times. The J gene is TRBJ1-5, the V gene TRBV12-3 or TRBV12-4; the D is unclear. V dropped 5 bases and J dropped 6 bases, with 14 bases sitting between them. The CDR3 sequence is 14 residues long. CDR3 amino acids: CASSRLGQSQPQHF. As DNA, the CDR3 is TGTGCCAGCAGTCGACTTGGCCAGAGTCAGCCCCAGCATTTT.

Points on this clonotype: As the CDR3 is not closed by the conserved phenylalanine or tryptophan, this likely results from a read error. The V and J genes are TRBV27 and TRBJ2-7, with D perhaps matching TRBD2 (5 bases). V shed 4 bases and J shed 0 bases, with 7 bases lying between them. CDR1 and CDR2 from the germline V gene are MNHEY and SMNVEV (reference sequence). The CDR3 runs 13 residues. The CDR3 spells CASSSGSSYEQYL. CDR3 in DNA: TGTGCCAGCAGTTCGGGGAGCTCCTACGAGCAGTACCTC.

This clonotype was counted only a few times. This rearrangement joins TRBV4-1 to TRBJ2-3, with D unresolved. The CDR3 runs to 14 residues. With 5 bases removed from V and 1 base from J, the gap between germline ends came to 10 bases. Germline V lookup: CDR1 MGHRA, CDR2 YSYEKL. The CDR3 region is CASSIGEGTDTQYF. The CDR3 DNA reads as TGCGCCAGCAGCATCGGAGAGGGCACAGATACGCAGTATTTT.

In its sample, this clonotype was seen a few times. V is TRBV12-3 or TRBV12-4 and J is TRBJ2-2; TRBD1 agrees at 7 bases. The CDR3 extends over 15 amino acids. Germline trimming cut 6 bases from V and 9 bases from J; bases unmatched to any gene: 13. The CDR3 here is CASRSPGQQIRELFF. CDR3 in DNA: TGTGCCAGCAGGTCACCGGGACAGCAGATTCGGGAGCTGTTTTTT.

The table lists this clonotype with a few counts. The chain couples TRBV28 to TRBJ2-5; either TRBD1 or TRBD2 may fit D (5 bases each). Trimming cost V 8 bases and J 1 base, with 17 bases left between them. Germline assignment: CDR1 MDHEN and CDR2 SYDVKM. This CDR3 contains 15 residues. CDR3 region: CASHDTRGTQETQYF. CDR3 nucleotide sequence: TGTGCCAGCCACGATACCCGGGGCACCCAAGAGACCCAGTACTTC.

The chain carries TRBV7-8 and TRBJ2-5; D gene ambiguous. Trimming cost V 7 bases and J 2 bases, with 17 bases left between them. The V gene's germline CDR1 is SGHVS and CDR2 FQNEAQ. The CDR3 spans 15 residues. Here the CDR3 reads CASTPRRDIQETQYF. For the CDR3, the DNA is TGTGCCAGCACCCCTCGTAGGGATATACAAGAGACCCAGTACTTC.

This clonotype was observed many times. The V call is TRBV3-1, the J call TRBJ2-7; possible D gene TRBD2, 6 bases. V lost 5 bases to trimming and J lost 3 bases, with 14 bases between them. From germline, CDR1 is LGHDT and CDR2 YNNKEL (reference sequence). The CDR3 is 14 amino acids. The CDR3 loop is CASSVGTGLYEQYF. The CDR3 DNA reads as TGTGCCAGCAGCGTCGGGACTGGCCTCTACGAGCAGTACTTC.

The V gene is TRBV7-6, the J gene TRBJ2-1; tentatively, D is TRBD2 (6 bases). From germline, CDR1 is SGHVS and CDR2 FNYEAQ. V shed 4 bases and J shed 15 bases, with 19 bases lying between them. The CDR3 consists of 13 residues. CDR3 DNA sequence: TGTGCCAGCAGCTCAACTCCCGGGACTTATGCGTTCTTC. This codes for CASSSTPGTYAFF.

The rearrangement uses TRBV2 and TRBJ2-5; 9 positions match TRBD2. The J call may be mistaken, given a closer DNA end match to TRBJ2-1. Germline V gives CDR1 SNHLY, CDR2 FYNNEI. The CDR3 runs 13 residues. The CDR3 region has the DNA TGTGCCAGCTTAGCGGGGGAGGCAGATGAGCAGTTCTTC. It yields the protein CASLAGEADEQFF.

There are a few counts of this clonotype. The V gene is TRBV29-1, the J gene TRBJ2-5, with D uncertain. V lost 3 bases and J 3 bases, leaving 11 bases between the germline ends. Per germline, CDR1 SQVTM and CDR2 ANQGSEA. CDR3 size: 13 residues. CDR3: CSVDKVQEETQYF. CDR3 bases: TGCAGCGTTGATAAGGTCCAGGAAGAGACCCAGTACTTC. Variable domain in full (rest from reference TRBV29-1 and TRBJ2-5): SAVISQKPSRDICQRGTSLTIQCQVDSQVTMMFWYRQQPGQSLTLIATANQGSEATYESGFVIDKFPISRPNLTFSTLTVSNMSPEDSSIYLCSVDKVQEETQYFGPGTRLLVL.

This clonotype was recorded at least ten times. The chain combines TRBV7-9 with TRBJ1-2; unclear D gene. Trimming shortened V by 7 bases and J by 5 bases, and 11 bases separated the two germline ends. CDR1 and CDR2 (germline): SEHNR, FQNEAQ (reference sequence). This CDR3 comprises 12 residues. The CDR3 spells CASTPQSYGYTF. The CDR3 bases are TGTGCCAGCACCCCCCAATCGTATGGCTACACCTTC.

This CDR3 reads CASSESGRGDTQYF. CDR3 in DNA: TGTGCCAGCAGCGAATCGGGAAGAGGGGATACGCAGTATTTT. The gene calls are TRBV7-9 and TRBJ2-3; possibly TRBD2 for D (5 bases). The CDR3 runs 14 residues. The V and J ends lost 5 bases and 6 bases respectively, with 15 bases between them. Germline CDR1 is SEHNR and CDR2 is FQNEAQ (reference sequence).

The chain is built from TRBV7-9 and TRBJ1-2; a weak D match, TRBD1 (5 bases). With 3 bases removed from V and 6 bases from J, the gap between germline ends came to 14 bases. The germline V gene encodes CDR1 SEHNR and CDR2 FQNEAQ (reference sequence). CDR3 length equals 14 residues. Written as DNA, the CDR3 is TGTGCCAGCAGCTTTGCCGGGGCACCCGATGGCTACACCTTC. Translating it yields CASSFAGAPDGYTF.

The gene calls are TRBV4-1 and TRBJ2-5, with TRBD1 identical over 9 bases. CDR3 length: 15 amino acids. The V segment lost 4 bases and the J segment 5 bases; nucleotides outside the gene matches: 8. Per the germline V gene, CDR1 is MGHRA and CDR2 is YSYEKL. CDR3 in DNA: TGCGCCAGCAGCCGGTGGACAGGGGCTGGGGAGACCCAGTACTTC. Translating it yields CASSRWTGAGETQYF.

The chain couples TRBV29-1 to TRBJ2-5; the D gene is possibly TRBD2 (6 bases). Trimming removed 7 bases at V and 3 bases at J, with 24 bases between. Per the germline V gene, CDR1 is SQVTM and CDR2 is ANQGSEA. The CDR3 has 16 residues. CDR3 sequence: CSADSQFLGEEETQYF. The CDR3 region has the DNA TGCAGCGCTGATTCCCAATTCCTCGGGGAGGAAGAGACCCAGTACTTC. Together with reference TRBV29-1 and TRBJ2-5, the CDR3 gives the full variable domain: SAVISQKPSRDICQRGTSLTIQCQVDSQVTMMFWYRQQPGQSLTLIATANQGSEATYESGFVIDKFPISRPNLTFSTLTVSNMSPEDSSIYLCSADSQFLGEEETQYFGPGTRLLVL.

This clonotype was seen more than once but under ten times. The chain carries TRBV11-2 and TRBJ1-1, with D maybe TRBD1 (5 bases). The V gene's germline CDR1 is SGHAT and CDR2 FQNNGV. Trimming pared 3 bases from V and 8 bases from J, leaving 13 bases between. The CDR3 has 13 amino acids. Written as DNA, the CDR3 is TGTGCCAGCAGCTTTAGAGGGGAGGGGGAAGCTTTCTTT. Translated: CASSFRGEGEAFF.

The chain employs TRBV9 and TRBJ2-5, with TRBD2 matching over 13 bases. The J call is doubtful: the DNA matches TRBJ2-1 better. The germline V gene encodes CDR1 SGDLS and CDR2 YYNGEE. CDR3 length: 16 residues. CDR3 sequence: CASSPPRLAGGYEQFF. The CDR3 DNA reads as TGTGCCAGCAGCCCACCTCGACTAGCGGGAGGATATGAGCAGTTCTTC.

The rearrangement links TRBV10-2 to TRBJ2-6, with D unclear. CDR1 WSHSY and CDR2 SAAADI come from the germline V gene. V lost 6 bases to trimming and J lost 0 bases, with 15 bases between them. The length of the CDR3 is 17 residues. This CDR3 reads CASSRVRAGSGANVLTF. The CDR3 DNA reads TGCGCCAGCAGCCGAGTTAGGGCTGGCTCTGGGGCCAACGTCCTGACTTTC.

This clonotype was recorded a few times. The rearrangement joins TRBV4-2 to TRBJ2-3, with D perhaps assigned TRBD1 or TRBD2 (5 bases each). CDR3 size: 18 residues. The ends were cut back, 0 bases at V and 2 bases at J, with 18 bases in the middle. The germline V gene has CDR1 LGHNA and CDR2 YNFKEQ. The DNA of the CDR3 is TGTGCCAGCAGCCAAGAAAGGTCCGGGACGGAGAACACAGATACGCAGTATTTT. Protein sequence: CASSQERSGTENTDTQYF.

The J gene is TRBJ2-7, the V gene TRBV14; 9 nucleotides line up with TRBD1. The CDR3 runs 14 residues. V lost 5 bases and J lost 5; bases outside the gene matches: 7. Looked up from germline, CDR1 is SGHDN and CDR2 is FVKESK. CDR3 nucleotides: TGTGCCAGCAGCTGGACAGGGGAGGGGAACGAGCAGTACTTC. Translating it yields CASSWTGEGNEQYF.

The V gene is TRBV5-5, the J gene TRBJ2-1; D is ambiguous. Looked up from germline, CDR1 is SGHKS and CDR2 is YYEKEE (reference sequence). The CDR3 contains 16 residues. The ends were cut back, 4 bases at V and 1 base at J, with 15 bases in the middle. The CDR3 DNA sequence: TGTGCCAGCAGCACCCCATACAAAGGGTCCTACAATGAGCAGTTCTTC. It yields the protein CASSTPYKGSYNEQFF.

V usage is TRBV2 and J usage is TRBJ1-2; D is possibly TRBD1 (6 bases). CDR3 length equals 14 residues. Germline V gene lookup returns CDR1 SNHLY and CDR2 FYNNEI. V gave up 7 bases and J gave up 6 bases, with 18 bases separating them. CDR3 DNA sequence: TGTGCCAGCAACAGCCTTAGGTCAGGGGATGGCTACACCTTC. Protein: CASNSLRSGDGYTF.